This T cell receptor (beta chain) was identified during a study of T cell responses to AZD1222 COVID-19 vaccine (dated by TCRdb to the early 2020s). Broadly, across the study: A total of more than 230 trial participants underwent TCR sequencing, of whom more than 200 had received two doses of AZD1222 and approximately 26 had received two doses of the MenACWY control vaccine. Trial participants were enrolled by age into subgroups of 18-55, 56-69 and 70-plus years, and around 140, 26 and 57 TCR-sequenced participants, respectively, were included in these subgroups.

Its CDR3 holds 12 amino acids, cysteine through phenylalanine. Of the read, only the CDR3 DNA is kept; its 36 bases are in frame from base 1. Sequences SQVTM (CDR1) and ANQGSEA (CDR2) are obtained from the germline V gene. Cut back by 1 base and 3 bases, the V and J ends lie 5 bases apart. Remarks on this clone: What antigen it recognizes has not been identified. The sample holds no much larger clone one base away, and base qualities are not on file.

The time point label of this sample denotes: about 28 days (+/-7) after the second vaccine dose. AZD1222 recipients whose second dose came at about 4 weeks and those whose second dose came at about 12 weeks were combined into one group, since spike-specific TCR depth and breadth did not differ between the two schedules. Vaccinee samples came from UK trials COV001 and COV002, including a single-blind randomized controlled phase 2/3 trial of AZD1222 (ChAdOx1 nCoV-19) in healthy adults. Trial participant PBMC samples were collected at day 0 and day 28 after the second dose for TCRbeta chain sequencing. The CDR3 regions of human TCRbeta chains were analyzed by immunosequencing. In the original analysis: Repertoire TCRs were checked for matches against a reference library of SARS-CoV-2-specific TCRs that had been generated using the MIRA antigen-specificity platform. Breadth was defined as the fraction of unique TCRs that were SARS-CoV-2-associated, and depth was defined as the fraction of total T cells that were SARS-CoV-2-associated. Each spike-specific TCR was assigned to its reactive spike region and to a CD4 or CD8 class using the MIRA data. Log10-transformed breadth and depth values were compared by one-way ANOVA with Sidak's multiple comparisons tests. TCRdb took this table from immuneACCESS and kept in-frame rearrangements with V and J called. Such tables lack part of the clones; where checked against another copy, unresolved V genes explain under half of the gap, and the rest is unexplained. From that table come the V and J calls and clone size; the DNA was used to work out D and trimming. Counted in this sample were about 120,000 clones; about 85% of them appeared once. The biggest ten clones account for 3% of the sample.

Study-level results and caveats: Spike-specific TCR breadth and depth rose significantly after two AZD1222 doses compared with day 0 and with MenACWY recipients. Vaccine-associated CD4 TCRs spanned the whole spike protein, with dominant responses in regions 160-218 and 743-854. Reportedly, almost half of the unique spike-specific TCRs recognized epitopes lying outside the regions that are mutated in the B.1.351 and B.1.1.7 variants. Only six AZD1222 recipients were SARS-CoV-2 seropositive at baseline, limiting conclusions about previously exposed vaccinees. Because no day 14 peak-response samples were available, repertoires were characterized only after the peak T cell response. In the small 56-69-year group, the increase in depth fell short of significance, most likely because of low power. Most participants were white British and females outnumbered males, and the authors suggested that clonal diversity may have been underestimated.

This sequence uses TRBV29-1 and TRBJ2-3, with an unclear D gene assignment. The clonotype comes from an adult who received the AZD1222 COVID-19 vaccine. The specimen was peripheral blood, collected 28 days after the second AZD1222 dose. The nucleotide sequence is TGCAGCGTTGAAGTCCTGACAGATACGCAGTATTTT. The translation is CSVEVLTDTQYF.